Each of the 16 T cell receptor beta chains below was sequenced from the same sample in a study of shared clonotypes between healthy human individuals. The data were produced by immunoSEQ multiplex PCR, yet TCRdb's version contains in-frame clones alone and is incomplete. Of hundreds of thousands of clones listed, roughly 70% are singletons. Sequencing was done on a sample of memory CD4+ T cells sorted from blood. As to subset: CD45RA-negative fraction. Receptor source: a woman aged 30 to 39 in good health.

This chain joins TRBV7-3 and TRBJ2-1; D assignment may be TRBD1 or TRBD2 (5 bases each). Germline V CDR1 and CDR2: SGHTA, FQGTGA. V was shortened by 5 bases and J by 8 bases, with 16 bases between the two germline ends. The CDR3 length is 14 residues. In nucleotides, the CDR3 is TGTGCCAGCAGCGCGCACGGGACCTCCGATGAGCAGTTCTTC. Amino acids: CASSAHGTSDEQFF.

This clone was observed once. The chain employs TRBV7-9 and TRBJ2-3, with TRBD2 matching 10 bases. Trimming took 3 bases from V and 6 from J; bases not matched to a gene: 6. Germline V gene data show CDR1 as SEHNR and CDR2 as FQNEAQ (reference sequence). This CDR3 spans 15 amino acids. The CDR3: CASSFSGRAEDTQYF. The CDR3, as DNA: TGTGCCAGCAGCTTCAGCGGGAGGGCTGAGGATACGCAGTATTTT.

This clone was detected only a few times. Other nucleotide sequences in the sample specify the same CDR3. The CDR3 spells CASSRGTSGGSYEQYF. CDR3 nucleotide sequence: TGCGCCAGCAGCCGGGGGACGAGCGGGGGATCCTACGAGCAGTACTTC. V is TRBV5-1 and J is TRBJ2-7; 8 bases align to TRBD2. This CDR3 spans 16 amino acids. V was clipped by 4 bases and J by 1 base; unmatched bases: 10. Germline V gives CDR1 SGHRS, CDR2 YFSETQ. Supplemented by reference TRBV5-1 and TRBJ2-7, the full variable domain reads KAGVTQTPRYLIKTRGQQVTLSCSPISGHRSVSWYQQTPGQGLQFLFEYFSETQRNKGNFPGRFSGRQFSNSRSEMNVSTLELGDSALYLCASSRGTSGGSYEQYFGPGTRLTVT.

This rearrangement joins TRBV10-3 to TRBJ1-2, with D possibly being TRBD1 (6 bases). From germline, CDR1 is ENHRY and CDR2 SYGVKD. This CDR3 spans 14 amino acids. Trimming removed 0 bases from V and 4 bases from J, with 9 bases in between. CDR3 sequence (DNA): TGTGCCATCAGTGAGTCACAGGGCTCCTATGGCTACACCTTC. Residues: CAISESQGSYGYTF.

The gene calls are TRBV25-1 and TRBJ1-1, with D unresolved. The CDR3 consists of 12 residues. In germline, CDR1 is MGHDK, CDR2 SYGVNS. V was pared by 2 bases and J by 10 bases, with 11 bases between. CDR3 residues: CASSEVGWGAFF. CDR3 nucleotides: TGTGCCAGCAGTGAAGTCGGCTGGGGAGCTTTCTTT.

The gene calls are TRBV4-2 and TRBJ1-5; no reliable D call. The V and J ends lost 4 bases and 5 bases respectively, with 12 bases between them. CDR3 length: 14 residues. Germline CDR1 reads LGHNA; CDR2 reads YNFKEQ. The CDR3 DNA follows: TGTGCCAGCAGCCCTGGGGAGACGGATCAGCCCCAGCATTTT. It is translated as CASSPGETDQPQHF.

The gene calls are TRBV19 and TRBJ1-1, with D perhaps TRBD1 (5 bases). Germline CDR1 reads LNHDA; CDR2 reads SQIVND (reference sequence). The CDR3 sequence is 13 residues long. V lost 7 bases, J lost 1 base, and 10 bases lay in between. CDR3 nucleotide sequence: TGTGCCAGTACCAGAACAGGGAACACTGAAGCTTTCTTT. It specifies CASTRTGNTEAFF.

The chain has TRBV5-1 and TRBJ1-1, with D tentatively TRBD1 (5 bases). Trimming shortened V by 3 bases and J by 5 bases, and 14 bases separated the two germline ends. Germline assignment: CDR1 SGHRS and CDR2 YFSETQ. There are 14 residues in the CDR3. CDR3 coding DNA: TGCGCCAGCAGCTGGGACTCGGCAGGGACTGAAGCTTTCTTT. The encoded protein is CASSWDSAGTEAFF.

The rearrangement joins TRBV5-6 to TRBJ1-2, with D perhaps matching TRBD1 (5 bases). This CDR3 is 12 amino acids long. The germline V and J ends were trimmed by 5 bases and 6 bases, with 11 bases remaining between them. The germline V gene encodes CDR1 SGHDT and CDR2 YYEEEE. CDR3 amino acids: CASRLQGDGYTF. In DNA form, the CDR3 reads TGTGCCAGCAGACTCCAGGGAGATGGCTACACCTTC.

This clone was seen a few times. This chain joins TRBV19 and TRBJ2-3, with 13 positions matching TRBD2. The germline V gene encodes CDR1 LNHDA and CDR2 SQIVND (reference sequence). Trimming at V came to 7 bases and at J to 5 bases, leaving 15 bases not matched to a gene. CDR3 length: 18 amino acids. For the CDR3, the DNA is TGTGCCAGTACCCAACTAGCGGGAGGGCCATCCTTGCAAGATACGCAGTATTTT. It yields the protein CASTQLAGGPSLQDTQYF. Together with reference TRBV19 and TRBJ2-3, the CDR3 gives the full variable domain: DGGITQSPKYLFRKEGQNVTLSCEQNLNHDAMYWYRQDPGQGLRLIYYSQIVNDFQKGDIAEGYSVSREKKESFPLTVTSAQKNPTAFYLCASTQLAGGPSLQDTQYFGPGTRLTVL.

The CDR3 DNA reads TGTGCCAGCAGCTTGGAGGGCAGAAAGGTATCTGGAAACACCATATATTTT. It codes for CASSLEGRKVSGNTIYF. The J gene is TRBJ1-3, the V gene TRBV5-6, with D uncertain. Germline CDR1 reads SGHDT; CDR2 reads YYEEEE. The CDR3 has 17 amino acids. V lost 0 bases and J 1 base, leaving 14 bases between the germline ends.

The V gene is TRBV11-3, the J gene TRBJ1-2; 7 nucleotides align to TRBD1. CDR1 and CDR2 from the germline V gene are SGHNT and YENEEA. V was clipped by 4 bases and J by 8 bases; unmatched bases: 7. The CDR3 extends over 13 amino acids. The DNA of the CDR3 is TGTGCCAGCAGCTCACAACAGGGGCTGGGCTACACCTTC. Translation: CASSSQQGLGYTF.

Only a few counts were recorded for this clone. This rearrangement joins TRBV7-6 to TRBJ1-5; maybe TRBD1 (5 bases). The V end lost 5 bases, the J end lost 2 bases, and 10 bases lay between the germline ends. In germline, CDR1 is SGHVS, CDR2 FNYEAQ. The CDR3 is 14 residues long. The CDR3 nucleotides read TGTGCCAGCAGCGGGCAGGGAGGCAATCAGCCCCAGCATTTT. This translates into CASSGQGGNQPQHF. Full variable domain (outside the CDR3, taken from reference TRBV7-6 and TRBJ1-5): GAGVSQSPRYKVTKRGQDVALRCDPISGHVSLYWYRQALGQGPEFLTYFNYEAQQDKSGLPNDRFSAERPEGSISTLTIQRTEQRDSAMYRCASSGQGGNQPQHFGDGTRLSIL.

The chain links TRBV7-2 to TRBJ2-7; TRBD2 matches at 8 bases. This CDR3 spans 17 amino acids. CDR1 SGHTA and CDR2 FQGNSA come from the germline V gene. With V trimmed by 0 bases and J by 1 base, 8 bases remained unmatched. CDR3 DNA: TGTGCCAGCAGCTTAGCCCCCGGGACTAGACCTTCCTACGAGCAGTACTTC. This gives the protein CASSLAPGTRPSYEQYF.

The CDR3 nucleotides read TGTGCCAGCAGCCGCACAGAAACCAATGAGCAGTTCTTC. This sequence encodes CASSRTETNEQFF. The chain recombines TRBV28 with TRBJ2-1; D gene uncertain. The CDR3 is made up of 13 amino acids. The germline gives CDR1 MDHEN, CDR2 SYDVKM. Trimming took off 6 bases at V and 6 bases at J, with 12 bases between the two ends.

This clone was detected many times. Other DNA sequences in the sample encode the same CDR3. This chain links TRBV9 with TRBJ2-7, with D possibly being TRBD2 (6 bases). The germline V gene encodes CDR1 SGDLS and CDR2 YYNGEE. V was trimmed by 2 bases and J by 6 bases, leaving 21 bases between them. The length of the CDR3 is 16 residues. CDR3 in amino acids: CASSVGGNPKEGEQYF. The CDR3 DNA follows: TGTGCCAGCAGCGTCGGGGGTAACCCGAAGGAGGGCGAGCAGTACTTC.